The text below deals with one T cell receptor beta chain. What it binds is not known. Researchers divided each subset's genomic DNA evenly across several immunoSEQ plates. Some clones are missing from TCRdb's copy, which holds only in-frame ones; the method was immunoSEQ multiplex PCR. Here the sample spans about 1.5 million clones, about 96% being singletons. Healthy and HIV-negative, the adult donors had no recent acute infections or vaccinations. This entry belongs to a study of shared clonotypes between healthy human individuals. General study results and limits: In having few donors, the study represented limited genetic and exposure-history diversity.

This CDR3 spans 14 amino acids. Germline lookup yields CDR1 LNHDA and CDR2 SQIVND (reference sequence). V was clipped by 5 bases and J by 4 bases, with 14 bases between them. The TCR originated in a man aged 25 to 45 in good health. The gene calls are TRBV19 and TRBJ1-1; D is perhaps TRBD1 (5 bases). Sequenced sample: naive CD4+ T cells sorted from blood. Subset given: CD45RA+ positively selected. The CDR3 loop reads CASSPPGGVTEAFF. Here the CDR3 DNA reads TGTGCCAGTAGTCCCCCCGGGGGGGTCACTGAAGCTTTCTTT.